The clone carrying this T cell receptor beta chain occurred a few times. V was trimmed by 3 bases and J by 2 bases, leaving 13 bases between them. Per germline, CDR1 SGHVS and CDR2 FNYEAQ. The CDR3 spans 15 residues. This table comes from immunoSEQ multiplex PCR, and its TCRdb copy is limited to in-frame clones, with some not included. This table holds 100,000 to 150,000 clones, around 80% found once. This entry is derived from a study of blood T cell repertoires in COVID-19. For the study at large: Nucleic acid was either cDNA or gDNA, and it came from T cells, B-cell-depleted T cells, or PBMCs.

The sequenced sample was peripheral blood. V gene TRBV7-6 combines with J gene TRBJ1-2, with D maybe TRBD1 (5 bases). The TCR was taken from a man between 65 and 85 years old with acute or convalescent COVID-19. In nucleotides, the CDR3 is TGTGCCAGCAGCTTCTGCGGGGGATTAAACTATGGCTACACCTTC. The encoded protein is CASSFCGGLNYGYTF. Using reference TRBV7-6 and TRBJ1-2 for the parts outside the CDR3, the full variable domain is GAGVSQSPRYKVTKRGQDVALRCDPISGHVSLYWYRQALGQGPEFLTYFNYEAQQDKSGLPNDRFSAERPEGSISTLTIQRTEQRDSAMYRCASSFCGGLNYGYTFGSGTRLTVV.